These 16 T cell receptor beta chains were all obtained from the same sample, sequenced in a study of beta chain features in type 1 diabetes. Their antigens are not known. Expressed TCRB transcripts got sequenced, as all isolated RNA was reverse transcribed. Clones were sequenced by immunoSEQ multiplex PCR, and TCRdb holds only the in-frame ones, with some missing. The sample has 500,000 to 650,000 clones; around 12% are singletons. Study-level points and caveats: Among patients with Type 1 diabetes, TCRB CDR3s were moderately but significantly shorter in every one of the four CD4+ subsets.

The sequenced sample consisted of naive CD4+ T cells from blood. The source is a young man with type 1 diabetes.

This clone appeared a few times. The chain has TRBV28 and TRBJ2-1, with a tentative D call TRBD1 (6 bases). The CDR3 has 13 amino acids. Trimming removed 5 bases from V and 10 bases from J, with 15 bases in between. Germline CDR1 reads MDHEN; CDR2 reads SYDVKM. For the CDR3, the DNA is TGTGCCAGCAGTCCTTTACAGGGCGACGAGCAGTTCTTC. This encodes CASSPLQGDEQFF.

This chain connects TRBV9 to TRBJ2-5; D might be TRBD1 (6 bases). CDR1 and CDR2 from the germline V gene are SGDLS and YYNGEE. The CDR3 is made up of 13 amino acids. The germline V and J ends were trimmed by 4 bases and 4 bases, with 11 bases remaining between them. CDR3 sequence (DNA): TGTGCCAGCAGCCCTACAGGGTTAGAGACCCAGTACTTC. Its protein is CASSPTGLETQYF. Looking up the rest from reference TRBV9 and TRBJ2-5 gives the full variable domain: DSGVTQTPKHLITATGQRVTLRCSPRSGDLSVYWYQQSLDQGLQFLIQYYNGEERAKGNILERFSAQQFPDLHSELNLSSLELGDSALYFCASSPTGLETQYFGPGTRLLVL.

This clone was counted only a few times. V is TRBV7-3 and J is TRBJ2-1; D gene ambiguous. Germline values: CDR1 SGHTA, CDR2 FQGTGA. The CDR3 covers 13 residues. V lost 2 bases and J 5 bases, leaving 7 bases between the germline ends. The DNA of the CDR3 is TGTGCCAGCAGCTTAGTTCCCAACAATGAGCAGTTCTTC. Translation gives CASSLVPNNEQFF. Full variable domain (remainder filled in from reference TRBV7-3 and TRBJ2-1): GAGVSQTPSNKVTEKGKYVELRCDPISGHTALYWYRQSLGQGPEFLIYFQGTGAADDSGLPNDRFFAVRPEGSVSTLKIQRTERGDSAVYLCASSLVPNNEQFFGPGTRLTVL.

The genes are TRBV4-3 and TRBJ1-5, with unresolved D. This CDR3 region has 16 residues. Germline CDR1 is LGHNA and CDR2 is YSLEER. V shed 1 base and J shed 6 bases, with 16 bases lying between them. The CDR3 loop is CASSQGLGQGSQPQHF. DNA of the CDR3: TGCGCCAGCAGCCAAGGTTTGGGTCAAGGGTCTCAGCCCCAGCATTTT.

This clone was seen more than once but under ten times. This rearrangement joins TRBV7-9 to TRBJ2-3; 7 positions agree with TRBD2. The junction had 10 bases not matched to a gene; V was cut back by 5 bases and J by 2 bases. This CDR3 region has 16 residues. CDR1 is SEHNR, CDR2 FQNEAQ, per germline (reference sequence). The CDR3 nucleotides read TGTGCCAGCAGCCCTAGCCGGGACTACACCACAGATACGCAGTATTTT. This encodes CASSPSRDYTTDTQYF.

This clone was seen a handful of times. The CDR3 nucleotides are TGTGCCAGCAGTCCCTCGGACAGGGGAAATGGCTACACCTTC. Protein sequence: CASSPSDRGNGYTF. The gene calls are TRBV6-5 and TRBJ1-2; TRBD1 aligns across 9 bases. The ends lost 5 bases at V and 6 bases at J; junction bases unmatched: 7. The CDR3 loop spans 14 amino acids. Germline V gene lookup returns CDR1 MNHEY and CDR2 SVGAGI.

This clone was observed a handful of times. V usage is TRBV19 and J usage is TRBJ2-5; the D gene is possibly TRBD1 (5 bases). From germline, CDR1 is LNHDA and CDR2 SQIVND (reference sequence). Trimming left V 2 bases short and J 4 bases short, with 5 bases between. CDR3 length equals 12 residues. CDR3 sequence: CASSIQGETQYF. CDR3 in DNA: TGTGCCAGTAGTATACAGGGAGAGACCCAGTACTTC.

The chain uses TRBV7-9 and TRBJ1-5, with D possibly matching TRBD1 (5 bases). CDR1 SEHNR and CDR2 FQNEAQ come from the germline V gene (reference sequence). The CDR3 sequence is 13 residues long. V lost 2 bases and J lost 7, with 9 bases in between. CDR3 sequence: CASSLRRDQPQHF. For the CDR3, the DNA is TGTGCCAGCAGCTTACGTAGGGACCAGCCCCAGCATTTT.

This clone was observed a handful of times. J is TRBJ1-2 and V is TRBV10-3, with TRBD1 matching over 7 bases. The V segment lost 4 bases and the J segment 4 bases; nucleotides outside the gene matches: 9. This CDR3 spans 15 amino acids. Germline CDR1 is ENHRY and CDR2 is SYGVKD. DNA for the CDR3: TGTGCCATCAGTGGGCTTAGGACAGGAGCCTATGGCTACACCTTC. Its protein is CAISGLRTGAYGYTF.

This clone was counted only a few times. The chain has TRBV5-1 and TRBJ1-2; tentative D call: TRBD1 (6 bases). This CDR3 contains 14 residues. Germline CDR1 SGHRS, CDR2 YFSETQ. Trimming stripped 0 bases from V and 6 bases from J, with 12 bases between. In DNA, the CDR3 is TGCGCCAGCAGCTTGGGCCAGGGGCAGAATGGCTACACCTTC. It encodes CASSLGQGQNGYTF.

The chain employs TRBV6-5 and TRBJ2-3, with D perhaps TRBD1 (5 bases). Germline V lookup: CDR1 MNHEY, CDR2 SVGAGI. The CDR3 contains 14 residues. Trimming took 2 bases from V and 6 from J, leaving 12 bases between them. The CDR3 coding sequence is TGTGCCAGCAGTTACCTCAGGGATTCTGATACGCAGTATTTT. Translation gives CASSYLRDSDTQYF.

This clone showed up just once. J is TRBJ1-4 and V is TRBV28; D not certain. The ends were cut back, 6 bases at V and 2 bases at J, with 13 bases in the middle. The CDR3 length is 15 residues. CDR1 is MDHEN, CDR2 SYDVKM, per germline. The CDR3 region is CASSTPGWTNEKLFF. In DNA, the CDR3 is TGTGCCAGCAGCACCCCAGGTTGGACTAATGAAAAACTGTTTTTT.

V gene TRBV2 combines with J gene TRBJ1-5; TRBD1 aligns across 8 bases. Germline V gene lookup returns CDR1 SNHLY and CDR2 FYNNEI. V lost 7 bases, J lost 4 bases, and 3 bases stayed unmatched. The CDR3 spans 13 residues. CDR3 region: CASTGGGNQPQHF. The CDR3 DNA follows: TGTGCCAGCACAGGGGGCGGGAATCAGCCCCAGCATTTT.

On this clone: This same CDR3 is encoded by further DNA sequences in the sample. The chain combines TRBV5-6 with TRBJ2-7, with D unresolved. Germline V gene lookup returns CDR1 SGHDT and CDR2 YYEEEE. The V gene lost 0 bases and the J gene lost 3 bases, with 7 bases spanning the gap. This CDR3 contains 13 residues. CDR3 region: CASSLGGVYEQYF. The DNA of the CDR3 is TGTGCCAGCAGCTTGGGCGGAGTCTACGAGCAGTACTTC.

In this sample, this clone turned up a few times. The gene calls are TRBV5-4 and TRBJ1-1; TRBD1 agrees at 7 bases. Germline assignment: CDR1 SGHNT and CDR2 YYREEE (reference sequence). The CDR3 covers 13 residues. The V and J ends lost 0 bases and 7 bases, in that order; junction bases with no gene match: 3. The DNA of the CDR3 is TGTGCCAGCAGCTTGGACAGGGGAATTGAAGCTTTCTTT. Amino acids: CASSLDRGIEAFF.

This clone showed up just a few times. The rearrangement links TRBV9 to TRBJ1-6; D is ambiguous. V dropped 4 bases and J dropped 5 bases, with 13 bases sitting between them. The germline gives CDR1 SGDLS, CDR2 YYNGEE. The CDR3 contains 15 residues. CDR3 amino acids: CASSRGPADNSPLHF. The CDR3 nucleotides read TGTGCCAGCAGCCGTGGGCCTGCGGATAATTCACCCCTCCACTTT. Full variable domain (outside the CDR3, taken from reference TRBV9 and TRBJ1-6): DSGVTQTPKHLITATGQRVTLRCSPRSGDLSVYWYQQSLDQGLQFLIQYYNGEERAKGNILERFSAQQFPDLHSELNLSSLELGDSALYFCASSRGPADNSPLHFGNGTRLTVT.